These 26 T cell receptor beta chains were all obtained from the same sample, sequenced in a study of beta chain features in type 1 diabetes (dated by TCRdb to 2016 to 2018). Overall results and qualifications from the work: A moderate but significant shortening of TCRB CDR3 length was observed in type 1 diabetes patients in all four CD4+ subsets.

These TCRs' antigens remain unknown. Library preparation used the immunoSEQ multiplex PCR assay. All of the isolated RNA was reverse transcribed with the High Capacity cDNA Reverse Transcription Kit, so expressed TCRB transcripts were sequenced. What TCRdb holds here is the immuneACCESS table cut down to in-frame rearrangements. Part of the clones is not present; checked against another copy, under half of the missing clones reflect an unresolved V gene, and the others are unexplained. The sample table shows 250,000 to 300,000 clones, and about 24% are seen once. In total, the top ten clones hold 0.012% of the sample. Sequencing used naive CD4+ T cells from blood. The cell subset or site label here, explained by the study, means: true naive CD4+ T cells. The receptor source for this set is a woman in her thirties with type 1 diabetes.

This clone came up a few times. The chain has TRBV27 and TRBJ2-5; 11 bases are a match to TRBD2. Looked up from germline, CDR1 is MNHEY and CDR2 is SMNVEV (reference sequence). This CDR3 comprises 16 residues. J was trimmed by 2 bases and V by 2 bases; bases with no gene match: 4. The CDR3 protein is CASSLVAGGRQETQYF. The CDR3 coding sequence is TGTGCCAGCAGTTTAGTAGCGGGAGGGCGGCAAGAGACCCAGTACTTC.

The table lists this clone with a few counts. V and J are TRBV29-1 and TRBJ1-1, with TRBD1 matching over 8 bases. Per germline, CDR1 SQVTM and CDR2 ANQGSEA. The CDR3 contains 12 residues. The V and J ends lost 7 bases and 4 bases, in that order; junction bases with no gene match: 5. CDR3 residues: CSAYRGGTEAFF. Here the CDR3 DNA reads TGCAGCGCCTACAGGGGGGGCACTGAAGCTTTCTTT.

The J gene is TRBJ2-3, the V gene TRBV15; no reliable D call. This CDR3 comprises 15 residues. Germline V gene sequence: CDR1 LNHNV, CDR2 YYDKDF (reference sequence). V lost 4 bases and J lost 2, with 13 bases in between. CDR3 sequence reads: CATSNPSRPTDTQYF. In nucleotides, the CDR3 is TGTGCCACCAGCAACCCCAGCAGGCCCACAGATACGCAGTATTTT. Together with reference TRBV15 and TRBJ2-3, the CDR3 gives the full variable domain: DAMVIQNPRYQVTQFGKPVTLSCSQTLNHNVMYWYQQKSSQAPKLLFHYYDKDFNNEADTPDNFQSRRPNTSFCFLDIRSPGLGDTAMYLCATSNPSRPTDTQYFGPGTRLTVL.

The chain has TRBV15 and TRBJ2-1; 7 bases line up with TRBD2. The CDR3 runs to 13 residues. V lost 8 bases, J lost 3 bases, and 4 bases stayed unmatched. In germline, CDR1 is LNHNV, CDR2 YYDKDF (reference sequence). The CDR3 protein is CATGTTNYNEQFF. The CDR3 DNA follows: TGTGCCACCGGGACTACGAACTACAATGAGCAGTTCTTC.

V is TRBV6-6 and J is TRBJ1-5, with D possibly being TRBD1 (6 bases). V was clipped by 6 bases and J by 3 bases, with 15 bases between them. Germline values: CDR1 MNHNY, CDR2 SVGAGI (reference sequence). The CDR3 is made up of 15 amino acids. The CDR3 spells CASRAGGGNNQPQHF. The DNA of the CDR3 is TGTGCCAGCAGGGCCGGGGGGGGCAACAATCAGCCCCAGCATTTT.

The chain joins TRBV9 to TRBJ1-1, with TRBD1 matching over 7 bases. Germline loops: CDR1 SGDLS, CDR2 YYNGEE. The V and J ends lost 0 bases and 4 bases, in that order; junction bases with no gene match: 0. This CDR3 region has 13 residues. As DNA, the CDR3 is TGTGCCAGCAGCGTAGACAGGGGCACTGAAGCTTTCTTT. Translated: CASSVDRGTEAFF.

This clone showed up just a few times. The rearrangement joins TRBV21-1 to TRBJ2-4; the table's D call, TRBD2, was not checked against the DNA. TRBV21-1 represents a pseudogene. This CDR3 has 16 residues. For the CDR3, the DNA is TGTGCCAGCAGCAAGGGGGGGCGTATCGGCAAAAACATTCAGTACTTC. Residues: CASSKGGRIGKNIQYF.

The chain combines TRBV29-1 with TRBJ2-1, with D unclear. The CDR3 sequence is 14 residues long. The V gene lost 4 bases and the J gene lost 3 bases, with 13 bases spanning the gap. Germline V gene sequence: CDR1 SQVTM, CDR2 ANQGSEA. DNA for the CDR3: TGCAGCGTTGTACTCAACAGATTCTACAATGAGCAGTTCTTC. Amino acids: CSVVLNRFYNEQFF.

The chain uses TRBV11-2 and TRBJ2-7; D is unclear. Germline V gene lookup returns CDR1 SGHAT and CDR2 FQNNGV. The V end lost 5 bases, the J end lost 2 bases, and 13 bases lay between the germline ends. The CDR3 is made up of 14 amino acids. The CDR3 loop is CASSLRLLTYEQYF. In DNA, the CDR3 is TGTGCCAGCAGCCTAAGACTCTTGACCTACGAGCAGTACTTC.

The rearrangement links TRBV5-1 to TRBJ2-7, with TRBD2 matching over 11 bases. The CDR3 has 15 residues. Trimming cost V 4 bases and J 3 bases; bases outside gene matches: 6. Germline-derived CDR1 and CDR2 are SGHRS and YFSETQ. In DNA, the CDR3 is TGCGCCAGCAGCCCCGTAGCGGGAGGGGGCTACGAGCAGTACTTC. Its protein is CASSPVAGGGYEQYF.

The rearrangement uses TRBV6-1 and TRBJ2-7, with D maybe TRBD2 (6 bases). Germline V gene data show CDR1 as MNHNS and CDR2 as SASEGT. The length of the CDR3 is 18 residues. V was trimmed by 2 bases and J by 2 bases, leaving 22 bases between them. The CDR3 bases are TGTGCCAGCAGTGAAATGAGCCCGAGGGTAGCGGTAGCCTACGAGCAGTACTTC. Its protein is CASSEMSPRVAVAYEQYF.

V and J are TRBV11-3 and TRBJ1-5; TRBD1 matches at 9 bases. V lost 5 bases, J lost 6 bases, and 8 bases stayed unmatched. Germline V CDR1 and CDR2: SGHNT, YENEEA. The CDR3 has 15 residues. The DNA of the CDR3 is TGTGCCAGCAGCCCGGGACAGGGCAAAGGTCAGCCCCAGCATTTT. As protein: CASSPGQGKGQPQHF.

This sequence joins TRBV27 and TRBJ2-7, with D perhaps matching TRBD2 (6 bases). Germline lookup yields CDR1 MNHEY and CDR2 SMNVEV (reference sequence). V was pared by 6 bases and J by 1 base, with 13 bases between. This CDR3 contains 14 residues. For the CDR3, the DNA is TGTGCCAGCAGCCGTAGCGGAAGGTCCTACGAGCAGTACTTC. Residues: CASSRSGRSYEQYF.

This clone turned up a few times. V gene TRBV29-1 combines with J gene TRBJ1-4; TRBD1 is a possible D gene (6 bases). The germline V and J ends were trimmed by 8 bases and 8 bases, with 12 bases remaining between them. The CDR3 covers 11 residues. The germline V gene encodes CDR1 SQVTM and CDR2 ANQGSEA. The CDR3 here is CSTRQDEKLFF. CDR3 DNA: TGCAGCACCCGACAGGACGAAAAACTGTTTTTT.

A few counts support this clone. The junction does not match germline at one end; this may be a read error. This sequence joins TRBV29-1 and TRBJ1-3; possibly TRBD1 for D (6 bases). This CDR3 has 14 residues. From germline, CDR1 is SQVTM and CDR2 ANQGSEA. CDR3 bases: TGCAGCGCTGAACAGGGTAGCACTGGAAACACCATATATTTT. This gives the protein CSAEQGSTGNTIYF. Looking up the rest from reference TRBV29-1 and TRBJ1-3 gives the full variable domain: SAVISQKPSRDICQRGTSLTIQCQVDSQVTMMFWYRQQPGQSLTLIATANQGSEATYESGFVIDKFPISRPNLTFSTLTVSNMSPEDSSIYLCSAEQGSTGNTIYFGEGSWLTVV.

This chain uses TRBV7-9 with TRBJ1-4; D remains ambiguous. CDR3 size: 14 residues. CDR1 and CDR2 from the germline V gene are SEHNR and FQNEAQ (reference sequence). V lost 4 bases and J 8 bases, leaving 14 bases between the germline ends. CDR3 DNA: TGTGCCAGCAGCTCGACCATGGGGAGCGAAAAACTGTTTTTT. As protein: CASSSTMGSEKLFF.

The table lists this clone with a few counts. This sequence joins TRBV4-1 and TRBJ2-7; 12 nucleotides agree with TRBD2. With 0 bases clipped from V and 3 bases from J, the junction kept 0 bases outside the gene matches. CDR3 size: 15 residues. Germline V CDR1 and CDR2: MGHRA, YSYEKL. The CDR3 region has the DNA TGCGCCAGCAGCCAAGAGACTAGCGGGAGCTACGAGCAGTACTTC. This gives the protein CASSQETSGSYEQYF.

This clone showed up just a few times. The rearrangement uses TRBV2 and TRBJ2-4, with TRBD1 matching 10 bases. The CDR3 is 16 residues long. Trimming took 5 bases from V and 13 from J; bases not matched to a gene: 17. Per the germline V gene, CDR1 is SNHLY and CDR2 is FYNNEI. CDR3 in DNA: TGTGCCAGCAGTCTTCACAGGGGACAGGGGCCGCTTTCCCAGTACTTC. Protein sequence: CASSLHRGQGPLSQYF.

The chain has TRBV28 and TRBJ2-7; 7 bases align to TRBD1. V was pared by 4 bases and J by 4 bases, with 13 bases of the junction left unmatched. The length of the CDR3 is 16 residues. Germline V gene sequence: CDR1 MDHEN, CDR2 SYDVKM. The CDR3 spells CASSSIRLTGRYEQYF. The CDR3 DNA reads TGTGCCAGCAGTTCGATTCGCTTGACAGGGCGGTACGAGCAGTACTTC.

The chain recombines TRBV19 with TRBJ2-1, with TRBD2 matching 7 bases. In germline, CDR1 is LNHDA, CDR2 SQIVND (reference sequence). This CDR3 region has 13 residues. V was pared by 9 bases and J by 9 bases, with 11 bases of the junction left unmatched. The CDR3 region is CARLGAGEVEQFF. DNA of the CDR3: TGTGCCAGACTAGGGGCGGGAGAGGTTGAGCAGTTCTTC.

CDR3 sequence reads: CASMSSGGFNEQFF. The CDR3 DNA follows: TGTGCCAGCATGTCGTCAGGGGGTTTTAATGAGCAGTTCTTC. The rearrangement joins TRBV28 to TRBJ2-1; 7 nucleotides line up with TRBD1. The germline gives CDR1 MDHEN, CDR2 SYDVKM. The CDR3 totals 14 residues. V lost 7 bases, J lost 7 bases, and 10 bases stayed unmatched.

CDR3 sequence reads: CASSLMSRGQETQYF. The DNA of the CDR3 is TGCGCCAGCAGCTTAATGAGCAGGGGGCAGGAGACCCAGTACTTC. The chain employs TRBV5-1 and TRBJ2-5; 8 bases fit TRBD1. The CDR3 length is 15 residues. The J segment lost 5 bases and the V segment lost 2 bases, leaving 8 bases of the junction unmatched. Germline CDR1 and CDR2: SGHRS and YFSETQ.

This chain joins TRBV5-1 and TRBJ2-3, with 9 bases aligning to TRBD2. CDR3 length: 16 amino acids. Trimming took 1 base from V and 2 from J; bases not matched to a gene: 5. Germline-derived CDR1 and CDR2 are SGHRS and YFSETQ. The CDR3 reads CASSLPLAGYTDTQYF. In DNA, the CDR3 is TGCGCCAGCAGCTTGCCTCTAGCGGGATACACAGATACGCAGTATTTT. The complete variable domain, with remaining parts taken from reference TRBV5-1 and TRBJ2-3, reads KAGVTQTPRYLIKTRGQQVTLSCSPISGHRSVSWYQQTPGQGLQFLFEYFSETQRNKGNFPGRFSGRQFSNSRSEMNVSTLELGDSALYLCASSLPLAGYTDTQYFGPGTRLTVL.

The CDR3 nucleotides are TGTGCCACCAGCAGACCTGGCTCAGGGTCCATATACGAGCAGTACTTC. The encoded protein is CATSRPGSGSIYEQYF. The chain has TRBV15 and TRBJ2-7, with a possible D match to TRBD1 (5 bases). The CDR3 covers 16 residues. Germline values: CDR1 LNHNV, CDR2 YYDKDF (reference sequence). V shed 2 bases and J shed 4 bases, with 18 bases lying between them.

This clone was recorded a few times. This CDR3 reads CASSLALAKNIQYF. The DNA of the CDR3 is TGCGCCAGCAGCTTGGCCCTAGCCAAAAACATTCAGTACTTC. This chain links TRBV5-1 with TRBJ2-4; D unresolved. Germline V gene sequence: CDR1 SGHRS, CDR2 YFSETQ. With 0 bases removed from V and 0 bases from J, the gap between germline ends came to 4 bases. CDR3 length equals 14 residues.

This clone was seen a few times. The chain combines TRBV30 with TRBJ2-4, with D possibly matching TRBD1 (7 bases). The germline V and J ends were trimmed by 2 bases and 3 bases, with 14 bases remaining between them. Germline CDR1 and CDR2: GTSNPN and SVGIG (reference sequence). The CDR3 loop spans 15 amino acids. The CDR3 coding sequence is TGTGCCTGGAGTATACCCCAGGGGGGCAAAAACATTCAGTACTTC. Protein sequence: CAWSIPQGGKNIQYF.